Below, one T cell receptor (beta chain) is given with its context. The CDR3 is 18 amino acids. Trimming left V 0 bases short and J 2 bases short, with 17 bases between. Germline loops: CDR1 SGHRS, CDR2 YFSETQ. The entry originates in a study of blood T cell repertoires in COVID-19. Study-wide context: The United States, Italy and Spain supplied acute and convalescent COVID-19 samples.

TCRdb's copy holds only in-frame clones and misses some; the assay was immunoSEQ multiplex PCR. Among fewer than 350,000 clones listed, roughly 90% were seen once. The source is a woman aged 40 to 50 who had recovered from COVID-19. Sequenced input: PBMCs or T cells enriched from blood (not recorded which). V is TRBV5-1 and J is TRBJ2-2; D gene unclear. The DNA for the CDR3 is TGCGCCAGCAGCTTGGGAAGAATTTCTAGGTCCAACACCGGGGAGCTGTTTTTT. Residues: CASSLGRISRSNTGELFF.